Detailed here is one T cell receptor beta chain. This record belongs to a study of blood T cell repertoires in COVID-19. Overall study context: T cells, B-cell-depleted T cells, or PBMCs supplied cDNA or gDNA.

The CDR3 length is 15 residues. V was shortened by 4 bases and J by 5 bases, with 17 bases between the two germline ends. Germline CDR1 is LGHDT and CDR2 is YNNKEL (reference sequence). As originally analysed: Counts of nucleated cells, estimated from reference gene primer amplification, were obtained. The method was immunoSEQ multiplex PCR; TCRdb's version includes in-frame clones alone and lacks a portion of them. D and trimming were read from the DNA, whereas the V and J calls and clone size are those reported in that table. The repertoire holds about 100,000 clones, with around four fifths as singletons.

This TCR was recovered from a woman in her seventies with acute or convalescent COVID-19. Sequencing was done on a sample of peripheral blood. The chain carries TRBV3-1 (or the pseudogene TRBV3-2) and TRBJ2-5; maybe TRBD2 (5 bases). DNA for the CDR3: TGTGCCAGCAGCCCCGATACTAGTCGAACGGAGACCCAGTACTTC. As protein: CASSPDTSRTETQYF.